These 17 T cell receptor beta chains were all obtained from the same sample, sequenced in a study of blood T cell repertoires in COVID-19. TCRdb's copy holds only in-frame clones and misses some; the assay was immunoSEQ multiplex PCR. The sample lists approximately 110,000 clones; 75% to 90% were seen once. Sequenced: peripheral blood. The receptors stem from a human donor in a cohort sampled during active COVID-19.

On this clone itself: At one boundary the junction diverges from the germline segment, which might be a read error. The chain uses TRBV7-7 and TRBJ2-3, with D possibly TRBD2 on 6 matching bases. CDR3 size: 14 residues. Germline CDR1 and CDR2: SSHAT and FNYEAQ (reference sequence). CDR3 residues: CASSPSPGADTQYF. In DNA form, the CDR3 reads TGTGCTAGCAGCCCTTCGCCGGGGGCAGATACGCAGTATTTT.

This chain connects TRBV27 to TRBJ1-2, with a weak D call TRBD1 (6 bases). Trimming left V 4 bases short and J 0 bases short, with 12 bases between. The CDR3 totals 15 residues. Germline V gene data show CDR1 as MNHEY and CDR2 as SMNVEV (reference sequence). The CDR3 bases are TGTGCCAGCAGTTCCTCAGGGGTCACTAACTATGGCTACACCTTC. Translating it yields CASSSSGVTNYGYTF.

This chain links TRBV6-1 with TRBJ1-2; TRBD1 matches at 8 bases. The trim removed 1 base at V and 5 bases at J, leaving 6 bases unmatched. Germline loops: CDR1 MNHNS, CDR2 SASEGT. The CDR3 is made up of 15 amino acids. CDR3 region: CASSEGDRGGYGYTF. The CDR3 nucleotides are TGTGCCAGCAGTGAAGGAGACAGGGGAGGATATGGCTACACCTTC.

The chain uses TRBV5-1 and TRBJ2-7; weak D call: TRBD1 (6 bases). The CDR3 is 14 amino acids. CDR1 and CDR2 (germline): SGHRS, YFSETQ. V dropped 4 bases and J dropped 3 bases, with 14 bases sitting between them. CDR3 in amino acids: CASSPGQTIYEQYF. Here the CDR3 DNA reads TGCGCCAGCAGCCCAGGACAGACTATCTACGAGCAGTACTTC.

The rearrangement joins TRBV7-8 to TRBJ2-5; the match to TRBD1 covers 9 bases. CDR3 size: 16 residues. Looked up from germline, CDR1 is SGHVS and CDR2 is FQNEAQ. V gave up 5 bases and J gave up 5 bases; unmatched junction bases: 12. The CDR3 nucleotides are TGTGCCAGCAGCACCAAGGACAGGGGCGGCCGTGAGACCCAGTACTTC. Translation gives CASSTKDRGGRETQYF.

The rearrangement joins TRBV7-2 to TRBJ2-1; 11 nucleotides agree with TRBD2. The CDR3 spans 17 residues. Unmatched junction bases numbered 16, after V lost 6 bases and J lost 9 bases. From germline, CDR1 is SGHTA and CDR2 FQGNSA. The CDR3 protein is CASSPPGLAVPRGEQFF. The CDR3 DNA is TGTGCCAGCAGTCCTCCGGGACTAGCGGTTCCGAGGGGTGAGCAGTTCTTC. Looking up the rest from reference TRBV7-2 and TRBJ2-1 gives the full variable domain: GAGVSQSPSNKVTEKGKDVELRCDPISGHTALYWYRQSLGQGLEFLIYFQGNSAPDKSGLPSDRFSAERTGGSVSTLTIQRTQQEDSAVYLCASSPPGLAVPRGEQFFGPGTRLTVL.

V gene TRBV5-6 combines with J gene TRBJ2-3, with D possibly being TRBD1 (6 bases). The germline V gene has CDR1 SGHDT and CDR2 YYEEEE. The CDR3 covers 14 residues. V was shortened by 1 base and J by 1 base, with 7 bases between the two germline ends. The CDR3 region is CASSLYRGTDTQYF. CDR3 in DNA: TGTGCCAGCAGCTTGTACAGGGGCACAGATACGCAGTATTTT.

The V and J genes are TRBV11-3 and TRBJ1-2; maybe TRBD1 (5 bases). The CDR3 is 12 residues long. The ends were cut back, 4 bases at V and 7 bases at J, with 10 bases in the middle. Germline lookup yields CDR1 SGHNT and CDR2 YENEEA. Written as DNA, the CDR3 is TGTGCCAGCAGCTACCAAGGGGTTGGCTACACCTTC. Translation gives CASSYQGVGYTF. The complete variable domain, with remaining parts taken from reference TRBV11-3 and TRBJ1-2, reads EAGVVQSPRYKIIEKKQPVAFWCNPISGHNTLYWYLQNLGQGPELLIRYENEEAVDDSQLPKDRFSAERLKGVDSTLKIQPAELGDSAVYLCASSYQGVGYTFGSGTRLTVV.

This clone was counted between two and nine times. The chain links TRBV28 to TRBJ2-5, with D possibly being TRBD2 (6 bases). In germline, CDR1 is MDHEN, CDR2 SYDVKM. CDR3 length: 13 residues. V was cut by 4 bases and J by 7 bases, with 13 bases left in between. DNA for the CDR3: TGTGCCAGCAGTTCCCCCGGGGAGGTGACCCAGTACTTC. Amino acids: CASSSPGEVTQYF.

This chain connects TRBV27 to TRBJ2-5, with 11 bases identical to TRBD1. This CDR3 is 16 amino acids long. V lost 6 bases and J lost 4; bases outside the gene matches: 10. CDR1 is MNHEY and CDR2 is SMNVEV in the germline V gene (reference sequence). The chain's CDR3 is CASRPGTGGRVETQYF. For the CDR3, the DNA is TGTGCCAGCAGACCTGGGACAGGGGGTCGGGTAGAGACCCAGTACTTC.

The DNA for the CDR3 is TGCGCCAGCAGCTTGGGGACAGATCCCCATGGCTACACCTTC. Protein sequence: CASSLGTDPHGYTF. The chain carries TRBV5-1 and TRBJ1-2; the D gene is possibly TRBD1 (6 bases). The germline V gene encodes CDR1 SGHRS and CDR2 YFSETQ. The CDR3 length is 14 residues. Trimming left V 0 bases short and J 6 bases short, with 12 bases between.

This sequence joins TRBV7-9 and TRBJ2-3; 8 nucleotides align to TRBD1. The CDR3 spans 15 residues. J lost 1 base, V lost 0 bases, and 0 bases had no gene match. CDR1 SEHNR and CDR2 FQNEAQ come from the germline V gene (reference sequence). CDR3 nucleotides: TGTGCCAGCAGCTTAGCGGGACAGGGCACAGATACGCAGTATTTT. It translates to CASSLAGQGTDTQYF.

This clone was observed a handful of times. J is TRBJ2-2 and V is TRBV7-6, with D possibly being TRBD2 (6 bases). The CDR3 has 14 residues. Germline assignment: CDR1 SGHVS and CDR2 FNYEAQ. The V end lost 1 base, the J end lost 4 bases, and 7 bases lay between the germline ends. The CDR3 protein is CASSLVEGTGELFF. CDR3 coding DNA: TGTGCCAGCAGCTTAGTGGAGGGCACCGGGGAGCTGTTTTTT.

This clone was seen just once. V is TRBV5-1 and J is TRBJ1-1; 8 nucleotides agree with TRBD1. Unmatched junction bases numbered 4, after V lost 2 bases and J lost 4 bases. CDR3 length: 14 residues. Germline assignment: CDR1 SGHRS and CDR2 YFSETQ. The CDR3 protein is CASSFLDRGTEAFF. Written as DNA, the CDR3 is TGCGCCAGCAGCTTTTTAGACAGGGGCACTGAAGCTTTCTTT.

The chain couples TRBV7-9 to TRBJ1-1; D is perhaps TRBD1 (6 bases). The length of the CDR3 is 16 residues. The V gene's germline CDR1 is SEHNR and CDR2 FQNEAQ (reference sequence). V was clipped by 5 bases and J by 0 bases, with 16 bases between them. CDR3 sequence: CASSLEVGTMNTEAFF. The CDR3 nucleotides read TGTGCCAGCAGCCTTGAAGTAGGGACAATGAACACTGAAGCTTTCTTT.

V gene TRBV5-1 combines with J gene TRBJ2-7; TRBD1 might be the D (5 bases). V dropped 4 bases and J dropped 3 bases, with 11 bases sitting between them. Germline-derived CDR1 and CDR2 are SGHRS and YFSETQ. The CDR3 covers 13 residues. The CDR3 DNA reads as TGCGCCAGCAGCGCCAGGGTCAACTACGAGCAGTACTTC. Translation: CASSARVNYEQYF. The full variable domain, with the rest looked up from reference TRBV5-1 and TRBJ2-7, is KAGVTQTPRYLIKTRGQQVTLSCSPISGHRSVSWYQQTPGQGLQFLFEYFSETQRNKGNFPGRFSGRQFSNSRSEMNVSTLELGDSALYLCASSARVNYEQYFGPGTRLTVT.

This clone was counted a single time. This chain uses TRBV5-1 with TRBJ1-1; TRBD1 aligns across 7 bases. The CDR3 is 15 residues long. Germline V CDR1 and CDR2: SGHRS, YFSETQ. V lost 2 bases, J lost 1 base, and 5 bases stayed unmatched. The CDR3, as DNA: TGCGCCAGCAGCTTAACCGGGACAGAGAACACTGAAGCTTTCTTT. This translates into CASSLTGTENTEAFF.